The rows below give T cell receptor beta chains drawn from one sample of a study of CD8+ T cells in alopecia areata. TCRdb's copy holds only in-frame clones and misses some; the assay was immunoSEQ multiplex PCR. Of about 74,000 clones listed, approximately 28% are singletons. The sequences come from CD8+ T cells sorted from blood, collected at week 4, from a patient treated with tofacitinib. These receptors all stem from a human donor with alopecia areata. CDR3s include the opening cysteine and the closing phenylalanine or tryptophan. A D gene is named only where the DNA matches it firmly. Part of the rows lack a size; the others show once, few, many or a class for expanded clones.

abundance,v_gene,d_gene,j_gene,CDR3aa,CDR3nt
once,TRBV29-1,-,TRBJ1-2,CSVVGNTGTGVYGYTF,TGCAGCGTTGTAGGAAACACCGGGACGGGGGTCTATGGCTACACCTTC
few,TRBV29-1,-,TRBJ2-5,CSAPAFRPQETQYF,TGCAGCGCTCCCGCCTTTAGGCCCCAAGAGACCCAGTACTTC
once,TRBV29-1,-,TRBJ2-7,CSATGTTTYEQYF,TGCAGCGCTACCGGGACAACGACCTACGAGCAGTACTTC
-,TRBV30,-,TRBJ2-7,CAWGEGRDPYF,TGTGCCTGGGGAGAAGGGCGCGACCCGTACTTC
-,TRBV19,TRBD1,TRBJ2-1,CASRGQPTYNEQFF,TGTGCCAGTAGGGGACAGCCGACCTACAATGAGCAGTTCTTC
-,TRBV27,-,TRBJ1-1,CASSLSPLGSTEAFF,TGTGCCAGCAGTTTATCTCCTTTAGGGAGCACTGAAGCTTTCTTT
few,TRBV29-1,TRBD1,TRBJ2-7,CSVEDSRQGWAYEQYF,TGCAGCGTTGAAGACTCTCGACAGGGATGGGCGTACGAGCAGTACTTC
-,TRBV13,-,TRBJ2-7,CASSSPARGSYEQYF,TGTGCCAGCAGTTCCCCTGCGCGGGGCTCCTACGAGCAGTACTTC
few,TRBV29-1,-,TRBJ2-2,CSVGGPTGYHTGELFF,TGCAGCGTGGGGGGACCGACAGGGTATCACACCGGGGAGCTGTTTTTT
few,TRBV29-1,-,TRBJ2-1,CSVLLEGRVGNEQFF,TGCAGCGTTCTGTTGGAGGGCCGGGTGGGGAATGAGCAGTTCTTC
few,TRBV2,-,TRBJ1-4,CASIRTVATNEKLFF,TGTGCCAGTATTAGGACGGTTGCAACTAATGAAAAACTGTTTTTT
medium-sized,TRBV6-6,-,TRBJ2-4,CASSPGANIQYF,TGTGCCAGCAGTCCAGGGGCGAACATTCAGTACTTC
few,TRBV28,-,TRBJ2-4,CASSLLNGPRIQYF,TGTGCCAGCAGTTTGTTAAACGGACCAAGGATTCAGTACTTC
-,TRBV7-2,TRBD1,TRBJ1-5,CASSLYRGYNQPQHF,TGTGCCAGCAGCTTATACAGGGGGTACAATCAGCCCCAGCATTTT
-,TRBV9,TRBD1,TRBJ2-7,CASSLGVGTGGYEQYF,TGTGCCAGCAGCCTCGGTGTGGGGACAGGGGGGTACGAGCAGTACTTC
few,TRBV15,-,TRBJ2-7,CATSRDGPEQYF,TGTGCCACCAGCAGAGATGGGCCGGAGCAGTACTTC
-,TRBV6-6,-,TRBJ2-7,CASSLTGSYEQYF,TGTGCCAGCAGTCTCACGGGCTCCTACGAGCAGTACTTC
-,TRBV10-3,-,TRBJ2-7,CAISGEAGANEQYF,TGTGCCATCAGTGGGGAGGCGGGGGCCAACGAGCAGTACTTC
-,TRBV29-1,TRBD1,TRBJ1-2,CSVDRGSNYGYTF,TGCAGCGTCGACAGGGGGTCTAACTATGGCTACACCTTC
-,TRBV10-3,TRBD2,TRBJ2-7,CAIRSLAGTYEQYF,TGTGCCATCAGATCTCTAGCGGGCACCTACGAGCAGTACTTC
few,TRBV4-2,TRBD2,TRBJ2-1,CASKGGSSYNEQFF,TGTGCCAGCAAAGGCGGGAGTTCCTACAATGAGCAGTTCTTC
-,TRBV5-1,TRBD2,TRBJ2-1,CASSWTSNEQFF,TGCGCCAGCAGTTGGACTAGCAATGAGCAGTTCTTC
-,TRBV6-6,-,TRBJ1-1,CASSYLLNTEAFF,TGTGCCAGCAGTTACCTTTTGAACACTGAAGCTTTCTTT
few,TRBV30,-,TRBJ1-2,CAWSIANYGYTF,TGTGCCTGGAGTATAGCTAACTATGGCTACACCTTC
-,TRBV4-1,-,TRBJ1-5,CASSQGGQPQHF,TGCGCCAGCAGCCAGGGAGGTCAGCCCCAGCATTTT
few,TRBV5-6,-,TRBJ2-1,CASNILSRDPYNEQFF,TGTGCCAGCAACATCCTGTCGCGGGACCCCTACAATGAGCAGTTCTTC
-,TRBV27,-,TRBJ1-1,CASRPRAPNTEAFF,TGTGCCAGCCGGCCCAGGGCCCCGAACACTGAAGCTTTCTTT